One and the same sample provided the 28 T cell receptor beta chains below, sequenced in a study of T-cell reconstitution after alpha-beta-depleted transplantation in children. TCRbeta library construction was performed incorporating unique molecular identifiers. Using its own MiXCR run on the PCR reads, TCRdb lists one record per CDR3 protein. The repertoire holds about 610,000 distinct CDR3 sequences, with 25% to 30% as singletons. Material: PBMCs, obtained before TCRalphabeta/CD19-depleted stem cell transplant. These receptors were obtained from a boy in the first two years of life with Wiskott-Aldrich syndrome, due to receive a stem cell transplant.

The rearrangement uses TRBV10-3 and TRBJ2-1; D gene ambiguous. The CDR3 covers 15 residues. Trimming shortened V by 0 bases and J by 7 bases, and 13 bases separated the two germline ends. Germline V gives CDR1 ENHRY, CDR2 SYGVKD. The CDR3 spells CAISESFGVGNEQFF. In DNA, the CDR3 is TGTGCCATCAGTGAGTCTTTTGGCGTGGGGAATGAGCAGTTCTTC.

J is TRBJ1-1 and V is TRBV6-1; 10 nucleotides align to TRBD1. This CDR3 is built from 15 residues. The V and J ends lost 5 bases and 1 base, in that order; junction bases with no gene match: 4. CDR1 is MNHNS and CDR2 is SASEGT in the germline V gene. CDR3 nucleotide sequence: TGTGCCAGCAGTAGCCGACAGGGGGCGAACACTGAAGCTTTCTTT. Protein product: CASSSRQGANTEAFF.

The chain uses TRBV5-1 and TRBJ1-2; D is undetermined. Germline CDR1 is SGHRS and CDR2 is YFSETQ. V gave up 0 bases and J gave up 3 bases, with 3 bases separating them. This CDR3 comprises 12 residues. DNA for the CDR3: TGCGCCAGCAGCTTGGGACACTATGGCTACACCTTC. Residues: CASSLGHYGYTF.

V and J are TRBV27 and TRBJ1-2, with 10 positions matching TRBD1. V shed 3 bases, J shed 7 bases, and the junction held 5 bases outside the gene matches. Germline CDR1 reads MNHEY; CDR2 reads SMNVEV (reference sequence). There are 14 residues in the CDR3. CDR3 protein: CASSFATGGFGYTF. The CDR3 DNA reads TGTGCCAGCAGTTTCGCGACAGGGGGCTTTGGCTACACCTTC.

This clonotype showed up just a few times. V and J are TRBV4-1 and TRBJ1-3; D uncertain. Between the trimmed V and J ends, which lost 2 bases and 4 bases, there was a span of 3 bases. The CDR3 is 12 amino acids. Germline CDR1 MGHRA, CDR2 YSYEKL. The CDR3 region has the DNA TGCGCCAGCAGCCAAAGGGGAAACACCATATATTTT. Its translation is CASSQRGNTIYF.

V gene TRBV5-5 combines with J gene TRBJ2-3; 10 bases line up with TRBD1. CDR1 SGHKS and CDR2 YYEKEE come from the germline V gene (reference sequence). With 3 bases clipped from V and 4 bases from J, the junction kept 8 bases outside the gene matches. The CDR3 consists of 16 residues. In nucleotides, the CDR3 is TGTGCCAGCAGCTCAGCCGGGACAGGGGTCGCAGATACGCAGTATTTT. The encoded protein is CASSSAGTGVADTQYF.

This clonotype was observed a few times. The chain carries TRBV20-1 and TRBJ2-1, with D maybe TRBD2 (5 bases). CDR3 length: 14 residues. Per germline, CDR1 DFQATT and CDR2 SNEGSKA (reference sequence). Trimming cost V 3 bases and J 7 bases, with 16 bases left between them. This chain's CDR3 is CSASPRTGENEQFF. CDR3 sequence (DNA): TGCAGTGCTAGCCCGAGGACTGGTGAGAATGAGCAGTTCTTC.

The chain carries TRBV2 and TRBJ2-1, with a tentative D call TRBD1 (5 bases). Between the trimmed V and J ends, which lost 8 bases and 1 base, there was a span of 15 bases. Germline V gene sequence: CDR1 SNHLY, CDR2 FYNNEI. The CDR3 length is 15 residues. CDR3 amino acids: CASDLQGASYNEQFF. The DNA of the CDR3 is TGTGCCAGCGATCTACAAGGGGCTTCCTACAATGAGCAGTTCTTC.

The V call is TRBV9, the J call TRBJ2-2; 7 bases line up with TRBD1. This CDR3 spans 13 amino acids. Trimming removed 2 bases from V and 6 bases from J; junction bases left unmatched: 1. CDR1 and CDR2 (germline): SGDLS, YYNGEE. The CDR3 bases are TGTGCCAGCAGCGTCCAGGGGGCCGGGGAGCTGTTTTTT. This codes for CASSVQGAGELFF.

This sequence joins TRBV11-2 and TRBJ2-1; D gene uncertain. Per the germline V gene, CDR1 is SGHAT and CDR2 is FQNNGV. Trimming pared 1 base from V and 9 bases from J, leaving 19 bases between. The length of the CDR3 is 16 residues. DNA of the CDR3: TGTGCCAGCAGCTTAGTTTCACCGTCCCTGCCGGGTGAGCAGTTCTTC. It specifies CASSLVSPSLPGEQFF.

This clonotype was counted only a few times. V gene TRBV10-2 combines with J gene TRBJ2-4, with D maybe TRBD2 (5 bases). CDR3 length: 16 residues. Trimming took 2 bases from V and 0 from J, leaving 11 bases between them. Per the germline V gene, CDR1 is WSHSY and CDR2 is SAAADI. The CDR3 DNA follows: TGCGCCAGCAGTGAGGGAGGAGTGCTAGCCAAAAACATTCAGTACTTC. Encoded protein: CASSEGGVLAKNIQYF.

The rearrangement joins TRBV7-2 to TRBJ2-5, with TRBD2 matching over 11 bases. V dropped 5 bases and J dropped 3; count of bases not matched to a gene: 8. The CDR3 is 16 amino acids. From germline, CDR1 is SGHTA and CDR2 FQGNSA. The CDR3 loop reads CASSALAGGVKETQYF. The CDR3 region has the DNA TGTGCCAGCAGCGCCCTAGCGGGAGGCGTTAAAGAGACCCAGTACTTC.

This clonotype was counted only a few times. The CDR3: CAISGDRVTEAFF. CDR3 sequence (DNA): TGTGCCATCAGTGGGGACAGGGTTACTGAAGCTTTCTTT. The rearrangement joins TRBV10-3 to TRBJ1-1, with TRBD1 matching 9 bases. This CDR3 has 13 residues. V trimming: 4 bases; J trimming: 5 bases; junction bases outside the gene matches: 2. Per germline, CDR1 ENHRY and CDR2 SYGVKD.

This clonotype was observed a few times. This sequence joins TRBV20-1 and TRBJ2-7, with 11 bases fitting TRBD1. CDR3 length: 14 amino acids. The V and J ends lost 3 bases and 3 bases, in that order; junction bases with no gene match: 4. Germline V gene lookup returns CDR1 DFQATT and CDR2 SNEGSKA (reference sequence). The CDR3 sequence is CSARGQGVVYEQYF. DNA of the CDR3: TGCAGTGCTAGGGGACAGGGGGTCGTCTACGAGCAGTACTTC.

The rearrangement links TRBV10-3 to TRBJ2-3, with D possibly matching TRBD2 (6 bases). This CDR3 has 15 residues. CDR1 is ENHRY and CDR2 is SYGVKD in the germline V gene. Between the trimmed V and J ends, which lost 1 base and 1 base, there was a span of 9 bases. The CDR3 DNA reads TGTGCCATCAGTGAGTTGGGGGAGGGCACAGATACGCAGTATTTT. It translates to CAISELGEGTDTQYF.

This clonotype was found a few times. The genes are TRBV5-1 and TRBJ2-1, with 9 bases that match TRBD2. Unmatched junction bases numbered 3, after V lost 0 bases and J lost 2 bases. CDR3 length: 16 amino acids. Germline V gives CDR1 SGHRS, CDR2 YFSETQ. This CDR3 is CASSLVASGAYNEQFF. Written as DNA, the CDR3 is TGCGCCAGCAGCTTGGTGGCTAGCGGGGCCTACAATGAGCAGTTCTTC.

This chain joins TRBV20-1 and TRBJ1-2, with D tentatively TRBD1 (6 bases). Trimming shortened V by 6 bases and J by 4 bases, and 18 bases separated the two germline ends. This CDR3 is built from 14 residues. Germline loops: CDR1 DFQATT, CDR2 SNEGSKA (reference sequence). Here the CDR3 DNA reads TGCAGTGCGGCGAGGACCAGGGGAGGCTATGGCTACACCTTC. Its protein is CSAARTRGGYGYTF.

In its sample, this clonotype was seen a few times. The chain is built from TRBV20-1 and TRBJ2-2, with TRBD2 matching over 7 bases. Germline trimming cut 2 bases from V and 6 bases from J; bases unmatched to any gene: 3. Germline V gene data show CDR1 as DFQATT and CDR2 as SNEGSKA (reference sequence). CDR3 length equals 13 residues. The CDR3 reads CSARTTSAGELFF. The CDR3, as DNA: TGCAGTGCTAGAACTACTAGCGCCGGGGAGCTGTTTTTT.

This clonotype was recorded a few times. This rearrangement joins TRBV29-1 to TRBJ2-7; 10 positions match TRBD1. The CDR3 extends over 12 amino acids. The V gene end was trimmed by 6 bases and the J gene end by 4 bases; junction bases not matched to a gene: 3. Per the germline V gene, CDR1 is SQVTM and CDR2 is ANQGSEA. CDR3 nucleotide sequence: TGCAGCGTCGGGGACAGGGGATACGAGCAGTACTTC. It encodes CSVGDRGYEQYF.

The J gene is TRBJ2-1, the V gene TRBV28; D remains ambiguous. The CDR3 runs 17 residues. Trimming cost V 3 bases and J 3 bases, with 18 bases left between them. Germline assignment: CDR1 MDHEN and CDR2 SYDVKM. Here the CDR3 reads CASSFLANPSFYNEQFF. CDR3 DNA sequence: TGTGCCAGCAGTTTCCTCGCCAATCCTAGTTTCTACAATGAGCAGTTCTTC.

The J gene is TRBJ1-2, the V gene TRBV28; TRBD1 matches 10 bases. Germline lookup yields CDR1 MDHEN and CDR2 SYDVKM. CDR3 length equals 15 residues. V was pared by 1 base and J by 5 bases, with 4 bases of the junction left unmatched. The CDR3 nucleotides are TGTGCCAGCAGTTTATTAGGACAGGGGGAATATGGCTACACCTTC. It is translated as CASSLLGQGEYGYTF.

This chain links TRBV5-1 with TRBJ2-2; 7 bases match TRBD2. The germline V gene encodes CDR1 SGHRS and CDR2 YFSETQ. This CDR3 region has 15 residues. After removal of 0 bases from V and 4 bases from J, the junction contained 3 bases not matched to a gene. The chain's CDR3 is CASSLEASGTGELFF. CDR3 in DNA: TGCGCCAGCAGCTTGGAGGCTAGCGGCACCGGGGAGCTGTTTTTT.

The CDR3 is CASSPLWTSGRDTQYF. Written as DNA, the CDR3 is TGCGCCAGCAGCCCTCTATGGACTAGCGGAAGGGATACGCAGTATTTT. This chain uses TRBV5-1 with TRBJ2-3; 10 bases match TRBD2. This CDR3 spans 16 amino acids. The trim removed 4 bases at V and 6 bases at J, leaving 11 bases unmatched. Germline V gene sequence: CDR1 SGHRS, CDR2 YFSETQ.

The V gene is TRBV3-1, the J gene TRBJ2-3; TRBD1 is a possible D gene (6 bases). The germline gives CDR1 LGHDT, CDR2 YNNKEL (reference sequence). This CDR3 spans 15 amino acids. Trimming took off 3 bases at V and 2 bases at J, with 12 bases between the two ends. The CDR3 is CASSHAGAYTDTQYF. The CDR3 nucleotides read TGTGCCAGCAGCCACGCAGGGGCCTACACAGATACGCAGTATTTT.

The chain recombines TRBV20-1 with TRBJ1-3, with D unclear. Germline values: CDR1 DFQATT, CDR2 SNEGSKA (reference sequence). The ends were cut back, 4 bases at V and 0 bases at J, with 7 bases in the middle. CDR3 length: 13 residues. In DNA form, the CDR3 reads TGCAGTGCTACCCGGAGCTCTGGAAACACCATATATTTT. Encoded protein: CSATRSSGNTIYF.

This clonotype was seen a handful of times. This sequence joins TRBV24-1 and TRBJ2-7, with D tentatively TRBD1 (6 bases). V shed 10 bases and J shed 4 bases, with 13 bases lying between them. The CDR3 covers 12 residues. Germline lookup yields CDR1 KGHDR and CDR2 SFDVKD. Here the CDR3 reads CATHRDEYEQYF. The CDR3, as DNA: TGTGCCACGCACAGGGATGAATACGAGCAGTACTTC.

This clonotype occurred a few times. The chain uses TRBV28 and TRBJ2-7; 10 bases map to TRBD2. CDR1 is MDHEN, CDR2 SYDVKM, per germline. Trimming at V came to 5 bases and at J to 2 bases, leaving 6 bases not matched to a gene. CDR3 length equals 15 residues. The chain's CDR3 is CASSLTSGPTYEQYF. CDR3 coding DNA: TGTGCCAGCAGTCTGACTAGCGGGCCCACCTACGAGCAGTACTTC.

This clonotype was observed a few times. This chain joins TRBV29-1 and TRBJ1-4, with unresolved D. Trimming shortened V by 0 bases and J by 4 bases, and 6 bases separated the two germline ends. The CDR3 is 13 amino acids. CDR1 and CDR2 (germline): SQVTM, ANQGSEA. CDR3 amino acids: CSVEERDNEKLFF. As DNA, the CDR3 is TGCAGCGTTGAAGAACGAGATAATGAAAAACTGTTTTTT.